This entry describes one T cell receptor (beta chain). Its antigen is as yet unknown. This record belongs to a study of monozygotic twins with inflammatory bowel disease. Notes on the study in general: Discrimination among different T cell subtypes was not achievable.

The CDR3 consists of 14 residues. Germline CDR1 reads KGHDR; CDR2 reads SFDVKD. TCRdb reprocessed the 5' RACE reads and stores each CDR3 protein as one record, lacking DNA. Found here are 300,000 to 400,000 distinct CDR3 sequences; the top ten clones hold 2.5% to 3%. Sequences were obtained from blood. The rearrangement uses TRBV24-1 and TRBJ2-2; TCRdb calls TRBD1, which cannot be checked without DNA. This TCR was sampled from a human donor with ulcerative colitis or Crohn's disease, or a healthy co-twin of an affected twin (not recorded which). The CDR3 is CATSGQVPGGELFF.